This TCR beta chain was identified during a study of read filtering for tumor transcriptome and immune sequencing. Study at large: By R-ISS, stages I, II and III held about 8, 16 and 7 patients. Whole-study findings and limits: Even smaller IR-seq throughput identified most shared clonotypes.

This library used approximately 0.4 ug RNA and molecular barcoded adaptors spanning alpha/delta and beta/gamma chains. Using its own MiXCR run on the reads, TCRdb lists one record per CDR3 protein. The table has approximately 65,000 distinct CDR3 sequences, more than 11% seen once. As to this clonotype: Antigen specificity is unknown. A read error may produce the germline difference seen at one junction end.

This CDR3 is built from 13 residues. Germline-derived CDR1 and CDR2 are SEHNR and FQNEAQ (reference sequence). Input material: a population of CD138-negative cells sorted from bone marrow. The chain links TRBV7-9 to TRBJ2-7; D is uncertain. The source of this sequence is a donor over 35 with multiple myeloma. CDR3 DNA sequence: TGTGCCAGCAGCTTAGCGCTAGGGCACGAGCGGTACTTC. It codes for CASSLALGHERYF. Full variable domain (remainder filled in from reference TRBV7-9 and TRBJ2-7): DTGVSQNPRHKITKRGQNVTFRCDPISEHNRLYWYRQTLGQGPEFLTYFQNEAQLEKSRLLSDRFSAERPKGSFSTLEIQRTEQGDSAMYLCASSLALGHERYFGPGTRLTVT.